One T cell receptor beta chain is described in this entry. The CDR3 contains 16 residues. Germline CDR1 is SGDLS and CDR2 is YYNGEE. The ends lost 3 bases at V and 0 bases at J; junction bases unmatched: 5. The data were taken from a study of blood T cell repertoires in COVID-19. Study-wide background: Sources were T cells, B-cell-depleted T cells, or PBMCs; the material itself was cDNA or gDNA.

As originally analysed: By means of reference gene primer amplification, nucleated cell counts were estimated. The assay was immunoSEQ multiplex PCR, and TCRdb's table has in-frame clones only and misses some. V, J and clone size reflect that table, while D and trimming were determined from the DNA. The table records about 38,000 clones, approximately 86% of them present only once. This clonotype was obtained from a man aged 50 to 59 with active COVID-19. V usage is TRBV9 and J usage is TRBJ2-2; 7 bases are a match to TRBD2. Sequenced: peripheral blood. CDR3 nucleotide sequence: TGTGCCAGCAGCGCGGCGCGGGGGACGAACACCGGGGAGCTGTTTTTT. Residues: CASSAARGTNTGELFF.